Listed below are T cell receptor beta chains from one sample, sequenced in a study of glioma-infiltrating T cells after dendritic cell vaccination. The table came from immunoSEQ multiplex PCR; TCRdb's copy has only in-frame clones and leaves some out. Found here are roughly 100,000 clones, around 87% of them singletons; the top ten hold more than 2.5%. The sequenced sample was blood, obtained after dendritic cell vaccination. The receptors were sampled from a human donor with glioblastoma. The CDR3 runs from the conserved cysteine through the conserved F or W. A D gene is named only where the DNA matches it firmly. Where a row states a size, it is once, few, many or the class of an expanded clone; other rows omit it.

j_call,d_call,clone_size,v_call,cdr3_nt,cdr3_aa
TRBJ1-2,NA,NA,TRBV5-1,TGCGCCAGCAGCTCCGGGACAATTAACTATGGCTACACCTTC,CASSSGTINYGYTF
TRBJ2-5,NA,NA,TRBV11-3,TGTGCCAGCAGCTTAACTTCAGTCGGCAGGGTACTCGAGACCCAGTACTTC,CASSLTSVGRVLETQYF
TRBJ1-1,NA,NA,TRBV5-1,TGCGCCAGCAGCCCCAGGTCCATGAACACTGAAGCTTTCTTT,CASSPRSMNTEAFF
TRBJ2-2,TRBD2,NA,TRBV4-1,TGCGCCAGCAGCCGAGGTCTAGCGGACACCGGGGAGCTGTTTTTT,CASSRGLADTGELFF
TRBJ2-7,TRBD1,NA,TRBV30,TGTGCCTGTTCGGGACAGTCGTACGAGCAGTACTTC,CACSGQSYEQYF
TRBJ2-5,NA,NA,TRBV5-1,TGCGCCAGCAGCCAAGTGGGGGCGCGCGAAGAGACCCAGTACTTC,CASSQVGAREETQYF
TRBJ2-3,NA,NA,TRBV12-5,TGTGCTAGTGGTTCCTCCTACACAGATACGCAGTATTTT,CASGSSYTDTQYF
TRBJ1-2,NA,NA,TRBV6-5,TGTGCCAGCAGCTTTCAGGGCGTTGGCTACACCTTC,CASSFQGVGYTF
TRBJ2-5,NA,NA,TRBV29-1,TGCAGCGTTGTACCGGGAGAGACCCAGTACTTC,CSVVPGETQYF
TRBJ1-2,NA,once,TRBV4-2,TGTGCCAGCAGCCAAGATCCAGATACTAACTATGGCTACACCTTC,CASSQDPDTNYGYTF
TRBJ1-1,TRBD1,NA,TRBV10-3,TGTGCCATCAGGGGCGGGACAGGGGGGAGTACTGAAGCTTTCTTT,CAIRGGTGGSTEAFF
TRBJ1-1,NA,few,TRBV6-5,TGTGCCAGCAGTATACGACGGTGGGCCACTGAAGCTTTCTTT,CASSIRRWATEAFF
TRBJ2-3,TRBD2,NA,TRBV30,TGTGCCTGGAGTGTATATCGGGGGGGCACAGATACGCAGTATTTT,CAWSVYRGGTDTQYF
TRBJ1-5,NA,NA,TRBV10-3,TGTGCCACCACCGAGGGGCCCCAGCATTTT,CATTEGPQHF
TRBJ2-7,TRBD2,NA,TRBV13,TGTGCCAGCAGCTCGGGTGATTTAACGGGAGGGCCCGACGAGCAGTACTTC,CASSSGDLTGGPDEQYF
TRBJ2-2,NA,NA,TRBV2,TGTGCCAGCAGTGAAGGGGGGGTAGTGACCGGGGAGCTGTTTTTT,CASSEGGVVTGELFF
TRBJ2-5,TRBD2,NA,TRBV10-1,TGCGCCAGCAGTGCTAGCGGGAAGGAGACCCAGTACTTC,CASSASGKETQYF
TRBJ1-4,NA,once,TRBV5-1,TGCGCCAGCGGACCTGTTGGACTGGGGGAAAAACTGTTTTTT,CASGPVGLGEKLFF
TRBJ1-4,NA,NA,TRBV28,TGTGCCAGCAACCAGGGGCAAGAAAAACTGTTTTTT,CASNQGQEKLFF
TRBJ2-3,TRBD2,once,TRBV29-1,TGCAGCGTTGAAGCGATAAACAGCGGGAGGGATACGCAGTATTTT,CSVEAINSGRDTQYF
TRBJ2-6,TRBD2,NA,TRBV7-2,TGTGCCAGCACCCTCCTCGGGGGGACCGGGGCCAACGTCCTGACTTTC,CASTLLGGTGANVLTF
TRBJ2-7,NA,NA,TRBV30,TGTGCCTGGAGTGTACTCTACGAGCAGTACTTC,CAWSVLYEQYF
TRBJ2-7,TRBD2,NA,TRBV6-6,TGTGCCAGCAGCCGGGGGACTAGCGGGCTTACCTACGAGCAGTACTTC,CASSRGTSGLTYEQYF
TRBJ1-2,NA,NA,TRBV9,TGTGCCAGCAGCCCACAGGGTGGACCCGACTATGGCTACACCTTC,CASSPQGGPDYGYTF
TRBJ2-1,NA,NA,TRBV11-3,TGTGCCAGCAGCTCGCGGAAAGGCTACAATGAGCAGTTCTTC,CASSSRKGYNEQFF
TRBJ2-7,NA,NA,TRBV11-2,TGTGCCAGCAGCTTATCAGACGGACTTACCTACGAGCAGTACTTC,CASSLSDGLTYEQYF
TRBJ2-3,TRBD2,NA,TRBV6-5,TGTGCCAGCAGTTACGGAGCGGGACGCACAGATACGCAGTATTTT,CASSYGAGRTDTQYF
TRBJ1-3,NA,NA,TRBV5-1,TGCGCCAGCAGGCCTTCAGGGCTCTCTGGAAACACCATATATTTT,CASRPSGLSGNTIYF
TRBJ2-5,TRBD2,NA,TRBV7-9,TGTGCCAGCAGCTTAGTGTCCGGGAGGGAGACCCAGTACTTC,CASSLVSGRETQYF
TRBJ2-2,NA,NA,TRBV15,TGTGCCACCAGTAGAGCTTCCGGGGAGCTGTTTTTT,CATSRASGELFF
TRBJ1-4,NA,NA,TRBV6-5,TGTGCCAGCAGTGGTAGCCCAACTAATGAAAAACTGTTTTTT,CASSGSPTNEKLFF
TRBJ1-5,TRBD1,few,TRBV6-5,TGTGCCAGCAGTTACGTCTTCGGACAGGCCCAGCATTTT,CASSYVFGQAQHF
TRBJ2-6,TRBD1,NA,TRBV5-1,TGCGCCAGCAGCTCTTCCCCGGGACAGGGGGGGACTGGGGCCAACGTCCTGACTTTC,CASSSSPGQGGTGANVLTF
TRBJ1-4,NA,NA,TRBV7-9,TGTGCCAGCAGCTTGGGGTCGCAGGGAAATGAAAAACTGTTTTTT,CASSLGSQGNEKLFF
TRBJ1-3,NA,NA,TRBV5-6,TGTGCCAGCAGCATGACATTCTCTGGAAACACCATATATTTT,CASSMTFSGNTIYF
TRBJ2-2,TRBD1,NA,TRBV2,TGTGCCAGCCGGACAGGGGGCCCCGGGGAGCTGTTTTTT,CASRTGGPGELFF
TRBJ2-3,TRBD2,NA,TRBV4-2,TGTGCCAGCAGCCATACTGGGACTAGCGGGGAAAGCACAGATACGCAGTATTTT,CASSHTGTSGESTDTQYF
TRBJ2-7,TRBD1,NA,TRBV5-1,TGCGCCAGCAGGGAGACAGGGGCCGAGCAGTACTTC,CASRETGAEQYF
TRBJ1-1,NA,NA,TRBV30,TGTGCCTGGAGTCCGGGGATCCTTTCTGTTAACACTGAAGCTTTCTTT,CAWSPGILSVNTEAFF
TRBJ2-2,TRBD1,NA,TRBV6-5,TGTGCCAGCAGTAGGACAGGGCAAACCGGGGAGCTGTTTTTT,CASSRTGQTGELFF
TRBJ1-1,NA,NA,TRBV5-6,TGTGCCAGCAGCTTTTCAGGCGCTGAAGCTTTCTTT,CASSFSGAEAFF
TRBJ2-6,NA,NA,TRBV4-1,TGCGCCAGCAGCCAAGAGATAAACCTATCTGGGGCCAACGTCCTGACTTTC,CASSQEINLSGANVLTF
TRBJ1-2,TRBD1,NA,TRBV29-1,TGCAGCGTTGAACTTGGCAGGGGGAACTATGGCTACACCTTC,CSVELGRGNYGYTF
TRBJ2-6,NA,NA,TRBV11-3,TGTGCCAGCAGCTTAGTGGCAGGGGCTGGGGCCAACGTCCTGACTTTC,CASSLVAGAGANVLTF
TRBJ2-7,NA,NA,TRBV6-5,TGTGCCAGCAGGAAAACAGGGCGCGCCTACGAGCAGTACTTC,CASRKTGRAYEQYF
TRBJ2-5,NA,NA,TRBV10-3,TGTGCCTCCAGGGGCCAAGAGACCCAGTACTTC,CASRGQETQYF
TRBJ2-7,NA,NA,TRBV6-6,TGTGCCAGCAGTCAAACAGGGCTTAGCTACGAGCAGTACTTC,CASSQTGLSYEQYF
TRBJ2-2,NA,NA,TRBV6-4,TGTGCCAGCAAATTGGAGGGTGCGAACACCGGGGAGCTGTTTTTT,CASKLEGANTGELFF
TRBJ1-2,TRBD1,few,TRBV5-6,TGTGCCAGCAGAGGACAGGGGTCTAACTATGGCTACACCTTC,CASRGQGSNYGYTF
TRBJ2-7,TRBD2,NA,TRBV6-1,TGTGCCAGCAGTGAAGCAAAAGGGCTAGCGGGGGGGTCCTACGAGCAGTACTTC,CASSEAKGLAGGSYEQYF
TRBJ2-7,TRBD2,NA,TRBV5-1,TGCGCCAGCAGCTCAGGGACTAGCGGCTACGAGCAGTACTTC,CASSSGTSGYEQYF
TRBJ2-7,TRBD1,NA,TRBV18,TGTGCCAGCTCACCACTTTTTTTGACAGGGGTTACCTACGAGCAGTACTTC,CASSPLFLTGVTYEQYF
TRBJ2-1,NA,few,TRBV10-3,TGTGCCATCAGTGGACAGGTTGTTGATGAGCAGTTCTTC,CAISGQVVDEQFF
TRBJ2-3,NA,NA,TRBV2,TGTGCCAGCAGTGTTCCGGGGAAAGTCGCAGATACGCAGTATTTT,CASSVPGKVADTQYF
TRBJ2-5,TRBD1,few,TRBV11-3,TGTGCCAGCAGCTCCTCTTGGGGGACAGGGCCCAAGACGGGGACCCAGTACTTC,CASSSSWGTGPKTGTQYF
TRBJ1-4,TRBD1,NA,TRBV7-2,TGTGCCAGCAGCTTAGTGGGGACAGGGAATGAAAAACTGTTTTTT,CASSLVGTGNEKLFF
TRBJ2-7,NA,NA,TRBV7-2,TGTGCCAGCAGCCCCCGGGCACAGGAAAACTCCTACGAGCAGTACTTC,CASSPRAQENSYEQYF
TRBJ2-4,NA,NA,TRBV2,TGTGCCAGCAGTAGTACCCTAGAAAGCATAGCCAAAAACATTCAGTACTTC,CASSSTLESIAKNIQYF
TRBJ1-6,NA,NA,TRBV6-1,TGTGCCAGCAGTGCTTCTATTTCACCCCTCCACTTT,CASSASISPLHF